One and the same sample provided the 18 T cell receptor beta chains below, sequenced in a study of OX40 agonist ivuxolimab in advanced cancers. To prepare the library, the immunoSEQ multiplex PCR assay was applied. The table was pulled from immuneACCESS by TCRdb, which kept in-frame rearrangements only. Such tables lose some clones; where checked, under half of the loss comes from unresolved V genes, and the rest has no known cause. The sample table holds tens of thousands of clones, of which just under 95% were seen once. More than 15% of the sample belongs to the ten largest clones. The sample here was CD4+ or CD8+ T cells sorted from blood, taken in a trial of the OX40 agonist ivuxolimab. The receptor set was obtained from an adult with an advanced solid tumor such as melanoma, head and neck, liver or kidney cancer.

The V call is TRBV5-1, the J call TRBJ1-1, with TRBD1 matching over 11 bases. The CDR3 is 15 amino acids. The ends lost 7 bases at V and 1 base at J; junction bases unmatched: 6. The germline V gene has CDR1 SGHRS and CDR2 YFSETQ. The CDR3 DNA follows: TGCGCCAGCGCGACGGGGACAGGGGGGAACACTGAAGCTTTCTTT. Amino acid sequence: CASATGTGGNTEAFF.

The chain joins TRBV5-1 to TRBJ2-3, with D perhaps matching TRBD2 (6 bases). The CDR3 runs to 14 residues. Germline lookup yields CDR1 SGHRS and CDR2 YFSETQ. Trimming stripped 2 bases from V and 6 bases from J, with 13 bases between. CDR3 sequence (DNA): TGCGCCAGCAGCTTTCCGGGAGAGGGGGATACGCAGTATTTT. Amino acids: CASSFPGEGDTQYF.

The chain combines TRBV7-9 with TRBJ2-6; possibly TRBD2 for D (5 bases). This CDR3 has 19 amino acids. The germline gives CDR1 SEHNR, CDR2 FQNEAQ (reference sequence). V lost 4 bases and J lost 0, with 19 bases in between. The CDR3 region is CASSSPTGRGASGANVLTF. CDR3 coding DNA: TGTGCCAGCAGCTCGCCAACCGGACGGGGAGCCTCTGGGGCCAACGTCCTGACTTTC. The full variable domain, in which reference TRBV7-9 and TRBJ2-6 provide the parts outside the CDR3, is DTGVSQNPRHKITKRGQNVTFRCDPISEHNRLYWYRQTLGQGPEFLTYFQNEAQLEKSRLLSDRFSAERPKGSFSTLEIQRTEQGDSAMYLCASSSPTGRGASGANVLTFGAGSRLTVL.

The CDR3 protein is CASSRDPAWFF. Written as DNA, the CDR3 is TGTGCCAGCAGCCGGGACCCGGCCTGGTTCTTC. The J gene is TRBJ2-1, the V gene TRBV7-9; D might be TRBD1 or TRBD2, each matching 5 bases. CDR1 and CDR2 (germline): SEHNR, FQNEAQ (reference sequence). Trimming cost V 5 bases and J 15 bases, with 14 bases left between them. The CDR3 is 11 amino acids.

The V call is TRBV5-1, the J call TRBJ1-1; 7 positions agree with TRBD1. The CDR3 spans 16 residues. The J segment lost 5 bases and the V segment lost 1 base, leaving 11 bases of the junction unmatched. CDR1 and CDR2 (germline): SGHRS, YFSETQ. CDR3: CASSLKVTGLDTEAFF. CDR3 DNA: TGCGCCAGCAGCTTGAAAGTGACAGGGCTTGATACTGAAGCTTTCTTT.

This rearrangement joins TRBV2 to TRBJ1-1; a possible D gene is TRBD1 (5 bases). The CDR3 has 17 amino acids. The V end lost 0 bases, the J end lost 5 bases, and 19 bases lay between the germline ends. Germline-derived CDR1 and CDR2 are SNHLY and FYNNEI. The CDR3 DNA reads TGTGCCAGCAGTGAAGCGCTTGGGGGTTGGGTAGCGACTGAAGCTTTCTTT. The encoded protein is CASSEALGGWVATEAFF.

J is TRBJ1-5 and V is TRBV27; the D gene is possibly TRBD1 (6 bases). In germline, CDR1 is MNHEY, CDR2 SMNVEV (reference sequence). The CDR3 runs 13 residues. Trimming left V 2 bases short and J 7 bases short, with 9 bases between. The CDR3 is CASSLGGAQPQHF. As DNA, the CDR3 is TGTGCCAGCAGTTTAGGGGGGGCCCAGCCCCAGCATTTT.

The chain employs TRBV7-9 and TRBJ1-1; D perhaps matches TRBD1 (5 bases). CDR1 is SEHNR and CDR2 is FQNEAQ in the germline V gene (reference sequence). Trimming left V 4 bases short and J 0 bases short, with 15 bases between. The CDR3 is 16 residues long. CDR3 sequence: CASSSHRTTMNTEAFF. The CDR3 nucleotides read TGTGCCAGCAGCTCCCATCGGACAACTATGAACACTGAAGCTTTCTTT.

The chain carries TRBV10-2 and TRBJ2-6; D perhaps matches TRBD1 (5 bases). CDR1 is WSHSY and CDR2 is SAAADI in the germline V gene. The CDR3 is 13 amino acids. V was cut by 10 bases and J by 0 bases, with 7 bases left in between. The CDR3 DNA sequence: TGCGCCACCCAGGGCTCTGGGGCCAACGTCCTGACTTTC. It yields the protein CATQGSGANVLTF.

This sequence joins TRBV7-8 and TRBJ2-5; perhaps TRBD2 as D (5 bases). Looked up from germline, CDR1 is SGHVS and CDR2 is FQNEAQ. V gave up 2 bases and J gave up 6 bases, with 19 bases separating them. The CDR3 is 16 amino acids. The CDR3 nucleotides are TGTGCCAGCAGCTTATCCGGGGAGTTAGCAGAGAAGACCCAGTACTTC. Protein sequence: CASSLSGELAEKTQYF.

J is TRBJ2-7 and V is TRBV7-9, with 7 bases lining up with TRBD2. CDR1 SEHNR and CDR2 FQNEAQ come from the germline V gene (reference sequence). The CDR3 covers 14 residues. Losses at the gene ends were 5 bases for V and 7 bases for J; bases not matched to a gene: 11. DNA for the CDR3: TGTGCCAGCAGCCGGGACGGGGGGATGAGTGAGCAGTACTTC. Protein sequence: CASSRDGGMSEQYF.

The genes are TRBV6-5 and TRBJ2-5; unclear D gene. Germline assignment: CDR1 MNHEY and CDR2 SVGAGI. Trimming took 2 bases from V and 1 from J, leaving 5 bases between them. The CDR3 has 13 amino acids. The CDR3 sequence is CASSYNFQETQYF. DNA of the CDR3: TGTGCCAGCAGTTACAACTTCCAAGAGACCCAGTACTTC.

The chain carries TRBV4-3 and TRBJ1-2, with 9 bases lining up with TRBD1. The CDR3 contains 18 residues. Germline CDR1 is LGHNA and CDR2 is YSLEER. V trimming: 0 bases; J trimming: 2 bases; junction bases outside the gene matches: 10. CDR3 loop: CASSQDWEGGQGNYGYTF. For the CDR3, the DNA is TGCGCCAGCAGCCAAGATTGGGAGGGAGGACAGGGGAACTATGGCTACACCTTC.

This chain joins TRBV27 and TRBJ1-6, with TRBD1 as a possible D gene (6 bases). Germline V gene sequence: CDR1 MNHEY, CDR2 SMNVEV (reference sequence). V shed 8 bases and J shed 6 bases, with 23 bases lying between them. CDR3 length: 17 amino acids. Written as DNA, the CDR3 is TGTGCCAGCCGGACTCCCTTACAGGGAGACGCTAATTCACCCCTCCACTTT. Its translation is CASRTPLQGDANSPLHF.

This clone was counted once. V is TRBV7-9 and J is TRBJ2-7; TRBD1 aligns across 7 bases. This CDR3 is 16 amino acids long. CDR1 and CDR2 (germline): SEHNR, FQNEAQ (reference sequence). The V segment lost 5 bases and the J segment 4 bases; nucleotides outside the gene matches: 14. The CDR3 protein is CASSTTFGTEIYEQYF. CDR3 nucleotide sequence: TGTGCCAGCAGCACCACCTTTGGGACAGAGATATACGAGCAGTACTTC. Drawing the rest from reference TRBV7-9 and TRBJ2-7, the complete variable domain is DTGVSQNPRHKITKRGQNVTFRCDPISEHNRLYWYRQTLGQGPEFLTYFQNEAQLEKSRLLSDRFSAERPKGSFSTLEIQRTEQGDSAMYLCASSTTFGTEIYEQYFGPGTRLTVT.

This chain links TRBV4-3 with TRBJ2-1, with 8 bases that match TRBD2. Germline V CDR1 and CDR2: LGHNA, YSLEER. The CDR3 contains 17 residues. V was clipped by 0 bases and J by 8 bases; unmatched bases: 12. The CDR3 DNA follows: TGCGCCAGCAGCCAAGATGGGCTAGCGGGTCTTTTGGATGAGCAGTTCTTC. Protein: CASSQDGLAGLLDEQFF.

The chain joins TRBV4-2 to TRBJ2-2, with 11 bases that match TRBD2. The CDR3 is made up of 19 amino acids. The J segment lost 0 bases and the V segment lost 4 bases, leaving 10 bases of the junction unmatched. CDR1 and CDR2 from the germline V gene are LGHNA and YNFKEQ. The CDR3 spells CASSPGELAGASNTGELFF. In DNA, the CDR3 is TGTGCCAGCAGCCCCGGGGAACTAGCGGGAGCTTCGAACACCGGGGAGCTGTTTTTT.

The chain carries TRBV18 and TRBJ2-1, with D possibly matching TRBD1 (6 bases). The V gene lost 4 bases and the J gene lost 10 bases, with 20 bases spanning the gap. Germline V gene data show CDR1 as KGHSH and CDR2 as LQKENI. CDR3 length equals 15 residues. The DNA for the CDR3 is TGTGCCAGCTCACATCGGGCAGGGGAAGTAAGGGAGCAGTTCTTC. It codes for CASSHRAGEVREQFF. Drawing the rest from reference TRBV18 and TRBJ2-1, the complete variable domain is NAGVMQNPRHLVRRRGQEARLRCSPMKGHSHVYWYRQLPEEGLKFMVYLQKENIIDESGMPKERFSAEFPKEGPSILRIQQVVRGDSAAYFCASSHRAGEVREQFFGPGTRLTVL.